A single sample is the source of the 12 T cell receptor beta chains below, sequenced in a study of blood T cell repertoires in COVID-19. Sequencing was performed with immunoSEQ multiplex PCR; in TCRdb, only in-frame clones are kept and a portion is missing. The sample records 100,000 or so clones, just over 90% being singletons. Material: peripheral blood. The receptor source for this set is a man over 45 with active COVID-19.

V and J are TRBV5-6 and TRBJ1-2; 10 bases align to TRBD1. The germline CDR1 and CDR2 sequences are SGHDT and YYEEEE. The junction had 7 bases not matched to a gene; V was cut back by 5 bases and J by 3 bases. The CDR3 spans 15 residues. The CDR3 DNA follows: TGTGCCAGCAGGCCAGCAGGGACAGGGGACTATGGCTACACCTTC. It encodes CASRPAGTGDYGYTF. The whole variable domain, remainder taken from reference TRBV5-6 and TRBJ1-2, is DAGVTQSPTHLIKTRGQQVTLRCSPKSGHDTVSWYQQALGQGPQFIFQYYEEEERQRGNFPDRFSGHQFPNYSSELNVNALLLGDSALYLCASRPAGTGDYGYTFGSGTRLTVV.

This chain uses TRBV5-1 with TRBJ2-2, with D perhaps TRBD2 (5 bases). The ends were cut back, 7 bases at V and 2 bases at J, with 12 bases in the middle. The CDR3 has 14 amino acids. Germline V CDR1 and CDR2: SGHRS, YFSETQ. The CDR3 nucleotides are TGCGCCAGCGAAGAGAGGGCCAACACCGGGGAGCTGTTTTTT. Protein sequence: CASEERANTGELFF.

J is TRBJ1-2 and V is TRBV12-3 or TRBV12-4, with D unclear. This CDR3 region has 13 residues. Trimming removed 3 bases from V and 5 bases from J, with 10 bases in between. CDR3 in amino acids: CASSLNSYYGYTF. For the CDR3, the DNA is TGTGCCAGCAGTTTGAACAGCTATTATGGCTACACCTTC.

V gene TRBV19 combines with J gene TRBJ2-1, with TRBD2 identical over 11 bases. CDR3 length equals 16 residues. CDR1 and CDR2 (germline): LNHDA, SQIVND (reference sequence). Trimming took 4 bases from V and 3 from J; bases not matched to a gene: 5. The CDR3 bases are TGTGCCAGTAGTACCCTAGCGGGGGGCGACTACAATGAGCAGTTCTTC. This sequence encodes CASSTLAGGDYNEQFF.

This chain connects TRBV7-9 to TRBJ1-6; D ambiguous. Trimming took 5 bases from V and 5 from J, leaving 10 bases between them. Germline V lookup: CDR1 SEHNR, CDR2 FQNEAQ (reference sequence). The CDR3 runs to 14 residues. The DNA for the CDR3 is TGTGCCAGCAGCCCAAAACTGGATAATTCACCCCTCCACTTT. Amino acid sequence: CASSPKLDNSPLHF.

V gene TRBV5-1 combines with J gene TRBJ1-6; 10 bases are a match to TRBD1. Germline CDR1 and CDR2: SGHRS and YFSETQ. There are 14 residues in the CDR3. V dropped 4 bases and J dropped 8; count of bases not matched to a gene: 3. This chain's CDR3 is CASSHGTGDSPLHF. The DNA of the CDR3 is TGCGCCAGCAGCCATGGGACAGGGGATTCACCCCTCCACTTT.

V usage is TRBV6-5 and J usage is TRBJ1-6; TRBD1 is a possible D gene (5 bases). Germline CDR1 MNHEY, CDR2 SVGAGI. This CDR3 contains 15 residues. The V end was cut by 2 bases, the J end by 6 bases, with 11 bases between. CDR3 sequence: CASSYTDDSNSPLHF. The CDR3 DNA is TGTGCCAGCAGTTACACGGACGACAGTAATTCACCCCTCCACTTT.

The CDR3: CASSLGTGLDTDTQYF. The CDR3 nucleotides read TGTGCCAGCAGCTTAGGGACAGGGCTTGACACAGATACGCAGTATTTT. V is TRBV3-1 (or the pseudogene TRBV3-2) and J is TRBJ2-3; 9 bases fit TRBD1. CDR3 length: 16 amino acids. Looked up from germline, CDR1 is LGHDT and CDR2 is YNNKEL (reference sequence). V was pared by 5 bases and J by 2 bases, with 8 bases of the junction left unmatched.

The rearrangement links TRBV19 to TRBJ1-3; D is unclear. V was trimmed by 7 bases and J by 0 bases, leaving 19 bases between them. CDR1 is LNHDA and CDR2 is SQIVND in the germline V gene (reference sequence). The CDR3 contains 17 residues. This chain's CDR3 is CASNPAGRILSGNTIYF. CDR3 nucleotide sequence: TGTGCCAGTAACCCGGCGGGGAGGATCCTCTCTGGAAACACCATATATTTT.

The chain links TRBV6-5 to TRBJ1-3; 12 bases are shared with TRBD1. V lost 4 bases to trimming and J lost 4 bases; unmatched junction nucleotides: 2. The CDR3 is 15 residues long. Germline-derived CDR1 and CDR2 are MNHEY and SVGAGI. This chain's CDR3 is CASSWDRGRGNTIYF. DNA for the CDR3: TGTGCCAGCAGTTGGGACAGGGGGCGAGGAAACACCATATATTTT.

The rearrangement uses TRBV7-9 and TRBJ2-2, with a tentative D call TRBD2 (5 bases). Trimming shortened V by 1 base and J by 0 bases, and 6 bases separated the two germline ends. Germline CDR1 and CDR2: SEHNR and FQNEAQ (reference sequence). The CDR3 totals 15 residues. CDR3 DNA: TGTGCCAGCAGCTTAGGACTACCGAACACCGGGGAGCTGTTTTTT. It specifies CASSLGLPNTGELFF.

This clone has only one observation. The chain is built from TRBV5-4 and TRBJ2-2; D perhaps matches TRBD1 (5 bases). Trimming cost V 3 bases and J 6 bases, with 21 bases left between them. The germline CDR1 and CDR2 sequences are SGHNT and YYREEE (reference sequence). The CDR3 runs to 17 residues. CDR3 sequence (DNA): TGTGCCAGCAGCTCCGCAGGGAAACAACTCTATTCCGGGGAGCTGTTTTTT. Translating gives CASSSAGKQLYSGELFF.